This TCR beta chain is drawn from a study of shared clonotypes between healthy human individuals. Data came from immunoSEQ multiplex PCR; TCRdb stores just in-frame clones and leaves some out. The sample comprises some 470,000 clones, about three quarters of which are singletons, and 10% to 15% rests with the top ten. This clonotype was sampled from a middle-aged woman in good health. Some clones in this sample may be carry-over from other donors' samples. Sequences were obtained from PBMCs.

The CDR3 coding sequence is TGTGCCAGCAGCCAAGGAAAGGGTAGCGGGAGATTAAACGCAGATACGCAGTATTTT. Translated, it gives CASSQGKGSGRLNADTQYF. The chain joins TRBV4-2 to TRBJ2-3; TRBD2 agrees at 9 bases. This CDR3 contains 19 residues. In germline, CDR1 is LGHNA, CDR2 YNFKEQ. The V and J ends lost 1 base and 4 bases, in that order; junction bases with no gene match: 15.